This T cell receptor (beta chain) was documented in a study of T cell changes during pregnancy in multiple sclerosis (dated by TCRdb to between 2017 and 2020). Some background on the complete study: The study looked at changes in the T cell repertoire across pregnancy in women with multiple sclerosis.

As for this clone: Its specific antigen is unknown. No clone much larger than this one lies a single base away; base qualities are absent.

Library method: the immunoSEQ multiplex PCR assay. TCRdb stores this immuneACCESS table with in-frame sequences only. Part of the clones is absent; in the studies checked, under half of the shortfall reflects unresolved V genes, and no reason is known for the rest. The sample records 65,000 to 75,000 clones, approximately 91% of which are singletons. Over 1.3% of the sample goes to the ten largest clones. CDR1 and CDR2 (KGHSH, LQKENI) derive from the germline V gene. Counted from cysteine to phenylalanine, this CDR3 has 12 amino acids. Solely the CDR3 DNA is kept, with 36 bases framed from the first base. Trimming takes 5 bases from V and 10 bases from J, and the germline ends sit 12 bases apart.

The chain was built from TRBV18 and TRBJ2-1; the D gene is possibly TRBD1, with 5 bases matching. Source: peripheral blood, taken in the second trimester of pregnancy. This receptor was taken from a female donor with multiple sclerosis, enrolled in a pregnancy study. The encoded CDR3 is CASSSSQGEQFF. In nucleotide form, the sequence is TGTGCCAGCTCATCATCTCAGGGCGAGCAGTTCTTC.